This is a list of T cell receptor beta chains from one sample in a study of cytomegalovirus exposure and HLA in healthy donors. This table comes from immunoSEQ multiplex PCR, and its TCRdb copy is limited to in-frame clones, with some not included. The table shows roughly 120,000 clones, with 77% occurring only once. Material: PBMCs. Receptor source: a human donor in good health. CDR3s include the opening cysteine and the closing phenylalanine or tryptophan. D genes are given only for firm matches. Clone size, where shown, is once, few, many, or a class for clones that have expanded.

TRBD1,TRBJ1-1,TRBV2,-,TGTGCCAGCAGAGGTTTCGACAGGGGCTTAAACACTGAAGCTTTCTTT,CASRGFDRGLNTEAFF
-,TRBJ1-1,TRBV27,-,TGTGCCAGCGGACTCATGGGTACTGAAGCTTTCTTT,CASGLMGTEAFF
-,TRBJ2-5,TRBV5-1,-,TGCGCCAGCAGCAGACTACCGGGAGAAGGGGAAGAGACCCAGTACTTC,CASSRLPGEGEETQYF
-,TRBJ2-7,TRBV4-1,-,TGCGCCAGCAGCCAAGATGTCGAGATATACGAGCAGTACTTC,CASSQDVEIYEQYF
TRBD1,TRBJ2-7,TRBV10-2,few,TGCGCCAGCAGAGACCGGACAGGGGGTCCCTACGAGCAGTACTTC,CASRDRTGGPYEQYF
-,TRBJ1-2,TRBV7-2,-,TGTGCCAGCAGCTTCGACAGGAGTGCTAACTATGGCTACACCTTC,CASSFDRSANYGYTF
-,TRBJ2-2,TRBV27,once,TGTGCCAGCAGTTTTGCGAGGCTTAACACCGGGGAGCTGTTTTTT,CASSFARLNTGELFF
TRBD2,TRBJ2-7,TRBV30,-,TGTGCCTGGATGGGGACTAGCGGCTACGAGCAGTACTTC,CAWMGTSGYEQYF
-,TRBJ2-5,TRBV30,-,TGTGCCTGGGGACGGGGGAGAGAGACCCAGTACTTC,CAWGRGRETQYF
-,TRBJ1-2,TRBV6-5,-,TGTGCCAGCAGTTCGAACGGTGGCTACACCTTC,CASSSNGGYTF
-,TRBJ2-5,TRBV4-2,-,TGTGCCAGCAGCCAAGATCTTAGCCCCCGGGAGACCCAGTACTTC,CASSQDLSPRETQYF
-,TRBJ2-7,TRBV5-4,-,TGTGCCAGCAGCTTGGCCGTAGGGAGATCCTACGAGCAGTACTTC,CASSLAVGRSYEQYF
TRBD1,TRBJ2-7,TRBV5-4,few,TGTGCCAGCAGCTTGGCGGGACAGGGGTTCTACGAGCAGTACTTC,CASSLAGQGFYEQYF
-,TRBJ1-4,TRBV5-4,few,TGTGCCAGCAGCCTCGTGGGGACACCCTATGAAAAACTGTTTTTT,CASSLVGTPYEKLFF
TRBD1,TRBJ2-7,TRBV9,-,TGTGCCAGCAGTGGGACAGGGCATGAGCAGTACTTC,CASSGTGHEQYF
-,TRBJ2-5,TRBV27,-,TGTGCCAGCAGCACAGGGAATCAAGAGACCCAGTACTTC,CASSTGNQETQYF
TRBD2,TRBJ2-1,TRBV5-1,-,TGCGCCAGCACCTATCAACAGGGGCTAGCGGGAGAGGAGCAGTTCTTC,CASTYQQGLAGEEQFF
-,TRBJ2-1,TRBV4-1,-,TGCGCCAGCAGCCAAGATCCGGGATCCCCCTACAATGAGCAGTTCTTC,CASSQDPGSPYNEQFF
-,TRBJ2-7,TRBV6-6,-,TGTGCCAGCAGTTACGGGAGAGAGGAGCAGTACTTC,CASSYGREEQYF
TRBD1,TRBJ2-2,TRBV6-6,once,TGTGCCAGCAGTAGAGGACAGGACACCGGGGAGCTGTTTTTT,CASSRGQDTGELFF
TRBD1,TRBJ1-2,TRBV9,-,TGTGCCAGCAGCCCAGGTGTGTCGGGACAGGGGTATGGCTACACCTTC,CASSPGVSGQGYGYTF
-,TRBJ2-3,TRBV5-1,-,TGCGCCAGCAGCTTGGGTTCGGGGGGCACAGATACGCAGTATTTT,CASSLGSGGTDTQYF
TRBD2,TRBJ2-7,TRBV7-9,-,TGTGCCAGCAGCTTAGTGACTAGCGGGTTGTCGGAGCAGTACTTC,CASSLVTSGLSEQYF
-,TRBJ1-1,TRBV28,-,TGTGCCAGCAGTTTGCCCGGGTTAGCATGGAACACTGAAGCTTTCTTT,CASSLPGLAWNTEAFF
-,TRBJ2-7,TRBV27,-,TGTGCCAGCAGTTTATTGGCTAGCGCTACCTACGAGCAGTACTTC,CASSLLASATYEQYF
TRBD1,TRBJ2-7,TRBV29-1,-,TGCAGCGTTGCCGCAGGGGGCAGGGGTTACGAGCAGTACTTC,CSVAAGGRGYEQYF
-,TRBJ2-7,TRBV5-1,-,TGCGCCAGCAGCCCAGGACAGTGGAGCTCCTACGAGCAGTACTTC,CASSPGQWSSYEQYF
TRBD2,TRBJ2-1,TRBV10-3,-,TGTGCCATCAGTGGCATGGGACTACCAGACAATGAGCAGTTCTTC,CAISGMGLPDNEQFF
TRBD2,TRBJ2-1,TRBV13,-,TGTGCCAGCAGCTTCTTGTGGGAGGGAAACAATGAGCAGTTCTTC,CASSFLWEGNNEQFF
TRBD1,TRBJ2-2,TRBV28,-,TGTGCCAGCAGTCCGCCGGGACAGGGGCAAGGCGGGGAGCTGTTTTTT,CASSPPGQGQGGELFF
-,TRBJ2-2,TRBV10-1,once,TGCGCCAGCAGTGAGAGACGGACAGCAGCGAACACCGGGGAGCTGTTTTTT,CASSERRTAANTGELFF
TRBD2,TRBJ2-3,TRBV7-8,-,TGTGCCAGCAGGGGGGGGGCAGATACGCAGTATTTT,CASRGGADTQYF
-,TRBJ1-4,TRBV18,-,TGTGCCAGCTCACCAAGCCCCACTAATGAAAAACTGTTTTTT,CASSPSPTNEKLFF
-,TRBJ1-1,TRBV7-5,-,TGTGTCAGAAGCTCCCTTCCAGGGACAGGGAGAGTTAAAAACACTGAAGCTTTCTTT,CVRSSLPGTGRVKNTEAFF
TRBD1,TRBJ2-5,TRBV7-2,-,TGTGCCAGCAGCCGATCGCCGGCGGGGACAGGCTTTGGGACCCAGTACTTC,CASSRSPAGTGFGTQYF
TRBD2,TRBJ2-1,TRBV27,-,TGTGCCAGCAGTTCCCTCCGACTAGCGGGAGCCCTAAGAGATGAGCAGTTCTTC,CASSSLRLAGALRDEQFF
TRBD1,TRBJ2-3,TRBV18,-,TGTGCCAGCTCACCACGAACGGACAGGGGGGTGGCAGATACGCAGTATTTT,CASSPRTDRGVADTQYF
TRBD1,TRBJ2-6,TRBV11-3,-,TGTGCCAGCAGCTACACCGGGACAGGGACTGGGGCCAACGTCCTGACTTTC,CASSYTGTGTGANVLTF
TRBD1,TRBJ1-2,TRBV18,few,TGTGCCAGCTCACCGGGACAGGGAAACGCTAACTATGGCTACACCTTC,CASSPGQGNANYGYTF
TRBD2,TRBJ2-4,TRBV2,-,TGTGCCAGCAGTGTTAGTAGCGGGACGGCCAAAAACATTCAGTACTTC,CASSVSSGTAKNIQYF